This TCR beta chain was captured by sequencing in a study of cytomegalovirus exposure and HLA in healthy donors. Overall study findings and caveats: Some highly shared sequence variants likely arose as a pipeline artifact.

Notes on this clone: Its antigen is not known.

The germline V gene has CDR1 SQVTM and CDR2 ANQGSEA. V gave up 7 bases and J gave up 1 base, with 7 bases separating them. The CDR3 has 11 residues. The PCR was carried out with 60 Vbeta primers and 13 Jbeta primers. Measured with immunoSEQ multiplex PCR; TCRdb has only the in-frame clones, and not every one. The data hold some 190,000 clones, with 85% observed a single time. This rearrangement joins TRBV29-1 to TRBJ1-1; D is ambiguous. The origin of this receptor is a boy aged 2 to 10 in good health and CMV-seronegative. The sequencing sample was made of PBMCs. The CDR3 bases are TGCAGCGGGAGAACGAACACTGAAGCTTTCTTT. Protein sequence: CSGRTNTEAFF.